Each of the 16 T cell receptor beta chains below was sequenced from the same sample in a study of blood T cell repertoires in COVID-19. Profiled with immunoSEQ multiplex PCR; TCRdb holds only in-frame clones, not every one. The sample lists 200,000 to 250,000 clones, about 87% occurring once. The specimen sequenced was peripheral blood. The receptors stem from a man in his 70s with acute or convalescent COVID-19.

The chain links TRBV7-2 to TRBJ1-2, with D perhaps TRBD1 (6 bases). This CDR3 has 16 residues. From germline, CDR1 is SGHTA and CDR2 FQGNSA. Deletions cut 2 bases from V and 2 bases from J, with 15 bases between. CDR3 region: CASSLTSRTENYGYTF. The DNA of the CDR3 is TGTGCCAGCAGCTTAACCTCCCGGACAGAGAACTATGGCTACACCTTC. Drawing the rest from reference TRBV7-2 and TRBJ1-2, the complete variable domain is GAGVSQSPSNKVTEKGKDVELRCDPISGHTALYWYRQSLGQGLEFLIYFQGNSAPDKSGLPSDRFSAERTGGSVSTLTIQRTQQEDSAVYLCASSLTSRTENYGYTFGSGTRLTVV.

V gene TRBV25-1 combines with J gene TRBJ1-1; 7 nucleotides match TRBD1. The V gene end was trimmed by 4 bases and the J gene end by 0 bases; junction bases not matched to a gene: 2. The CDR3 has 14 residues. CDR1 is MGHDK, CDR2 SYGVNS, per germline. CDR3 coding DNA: TGTGCCAGCAGTGCGGGACAGATGAACACTGAAGCTTTCTTT. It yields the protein CASSAGQMNTEAFF.

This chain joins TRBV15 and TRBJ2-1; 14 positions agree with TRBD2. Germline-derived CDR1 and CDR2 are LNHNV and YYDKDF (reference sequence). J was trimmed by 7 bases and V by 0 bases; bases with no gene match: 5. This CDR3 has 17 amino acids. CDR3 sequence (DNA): TGTGCCACCAGCAGAGAAAGAGGGACTAGCGGGAGTAATGAGCAGTTCTTC. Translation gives CATSRERGTSGSNEQFF.

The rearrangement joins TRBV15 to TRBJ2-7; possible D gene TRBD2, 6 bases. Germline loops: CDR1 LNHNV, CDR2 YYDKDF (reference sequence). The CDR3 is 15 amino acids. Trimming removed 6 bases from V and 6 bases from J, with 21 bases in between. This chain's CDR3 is CATSLGRGIGLEQYF. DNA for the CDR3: TGTGCCACCAGTTTAGGCCGGGGGATAGGACTCGAGCAGTACTTC.

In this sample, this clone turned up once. For the CDR3, the DNA is TGTGCCAGCAGTTCCCGGACAGGCATCGAGGGGGGAAACACCATATATTTT. It translates to CASSSRTGIEGGNTIYF. This chain connects TRBV27 to TRBJ1-3; 7 nucleotides align to TRBD1. After removal of 4 bases from V and 4 bases from J, the junction contained 13 bases not matched to a gene. The germline V gene has CDR1 MNHEY and CDR2 SMNVEV (reference sequence). The CDR3 has 17 amino acids.

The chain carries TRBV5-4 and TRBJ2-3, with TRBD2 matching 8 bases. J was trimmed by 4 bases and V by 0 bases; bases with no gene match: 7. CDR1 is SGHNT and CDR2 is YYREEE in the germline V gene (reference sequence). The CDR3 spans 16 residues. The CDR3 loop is CASSLGRSGSSDTQYF. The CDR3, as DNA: TGTGCCAGCAGCTTGGGGCGAAGCGGGAGCTCAGATACGCAGTATTTT.

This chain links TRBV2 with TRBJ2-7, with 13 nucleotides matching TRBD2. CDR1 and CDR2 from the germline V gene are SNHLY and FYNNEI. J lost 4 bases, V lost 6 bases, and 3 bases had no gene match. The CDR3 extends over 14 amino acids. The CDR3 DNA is TGTGCCAGCAGGGGGACTAGCGGGATGTACGAGCAGTACTTC. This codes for CASRGTSGMYEQYF.

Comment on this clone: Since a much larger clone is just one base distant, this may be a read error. CDR3 in amino acids: CASASMGRPYEQYF. The CDR3 DNA reads as TGTGCCAGCGCTTCGATGGGCAGGCCCTACGAGCAGTACTTC. J is TRBJ2-7 and V is TRBV5-6; the D is unclear. The CDR3 totals 14 residues. V shed 7 bases and J shed 2 bases, with 16 bases lying between them. The germline V gene encodes CDR1 SGHDT and CDR2 YYEEEE.

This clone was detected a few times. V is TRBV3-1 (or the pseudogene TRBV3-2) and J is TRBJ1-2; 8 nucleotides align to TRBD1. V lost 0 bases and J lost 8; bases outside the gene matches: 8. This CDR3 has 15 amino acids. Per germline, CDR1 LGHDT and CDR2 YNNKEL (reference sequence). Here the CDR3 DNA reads TGTGCCAGCAGCCAAGACCGCGGCAGGGGGCAAGGCTACACCTTC. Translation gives CASSQDRGRGQGYTF.

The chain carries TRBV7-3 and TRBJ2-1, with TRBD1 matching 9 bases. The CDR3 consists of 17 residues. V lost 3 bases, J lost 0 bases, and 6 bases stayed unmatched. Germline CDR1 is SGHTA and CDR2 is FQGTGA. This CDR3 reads CASSFRDRGSSYNEQFF. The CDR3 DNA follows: TGTGCCAGCAGCTTCCGAGACAGGGGGAGCTCCTACAATGAGCAGTTCTTC.

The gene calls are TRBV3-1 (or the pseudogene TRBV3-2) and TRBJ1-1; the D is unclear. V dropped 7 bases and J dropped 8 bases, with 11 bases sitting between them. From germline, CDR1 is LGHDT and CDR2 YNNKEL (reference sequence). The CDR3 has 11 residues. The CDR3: CASMRGGEAFF. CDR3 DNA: TGTGCCAGCATGCGGGGTGGAGAAGCTTTCTTT.

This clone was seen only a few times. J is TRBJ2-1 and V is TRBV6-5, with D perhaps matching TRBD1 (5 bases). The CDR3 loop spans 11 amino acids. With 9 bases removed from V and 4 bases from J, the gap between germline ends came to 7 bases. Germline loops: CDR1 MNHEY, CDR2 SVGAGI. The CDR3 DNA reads TGTGCCAGTCGACAGTACAATGAGCAGTTCTTC. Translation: CASRQYNEQFF.

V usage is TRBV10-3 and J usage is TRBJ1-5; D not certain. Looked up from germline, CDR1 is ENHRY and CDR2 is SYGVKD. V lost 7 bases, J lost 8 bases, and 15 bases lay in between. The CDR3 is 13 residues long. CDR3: CAITQHDQEPQHF. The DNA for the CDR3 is TGTGCCATCACCCAGCACGATCAGGAGCCCCAGCATTTT.

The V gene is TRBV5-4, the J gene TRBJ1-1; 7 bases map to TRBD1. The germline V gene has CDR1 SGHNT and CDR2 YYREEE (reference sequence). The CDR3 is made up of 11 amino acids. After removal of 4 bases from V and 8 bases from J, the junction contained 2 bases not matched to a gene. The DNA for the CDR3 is TGTGCCAGCAGCAGGGACAGAGAAGCTTTCTTT. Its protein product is CASSRDREAFF.

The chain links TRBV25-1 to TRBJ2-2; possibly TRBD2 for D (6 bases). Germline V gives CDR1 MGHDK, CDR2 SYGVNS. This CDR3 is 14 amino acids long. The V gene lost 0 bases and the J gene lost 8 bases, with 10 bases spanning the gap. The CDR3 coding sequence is TGTGCCAGCAGTGAATATTGGAGGGGAGGGGAGCTGTTTTTT. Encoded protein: CASSEYWRGGELFF.

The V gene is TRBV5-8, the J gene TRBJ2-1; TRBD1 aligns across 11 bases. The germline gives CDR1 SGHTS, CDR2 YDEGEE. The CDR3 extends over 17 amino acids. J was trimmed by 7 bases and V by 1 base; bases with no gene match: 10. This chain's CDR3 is CASSLSHSGTGGNEQFF. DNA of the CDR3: TGTGCCAGCAGCTTGTCCCACTCCGGGACAGGGGGGAATGAGCAGTTCTTC.